The T cell receptor beta chain under discussion was sequenced for a study of PD-1 blockade in mismatch repair-deficient tumors. Profiled with immunoSEQ multiplex PCR; TCRdb holds only in-frame clones, not every one. The sample gives about 84,000 clones, roughly 80% of which show up once; about 2.6% is in the top ten. The germline V gene encodes CDR1 LNHDA and CDR2 SQIVND (reference sequence). Trimming took 5 bases from V and 6 from J, leaving 17 bases between them. This CDR3 spans 15 amino acids. The TCR originated in an adult with mismatch repair-deficient cancer. This chain uses TRBV19 with TRBJ2-1, with a tentative D call TRBD2 (6 bases). The starting material was peripheral blood, obtained 12 weeks after starting pembrolizumab. CDR3 nucleotides: TGTGCCAGTAGTGCCACTAGCCATTCATCCAATGAGCAGTTCTTC. Encoded protein: CASSATSHSSNEQFF.